The entry that follows covers one T cell receptor beta chain sequence. The germline gives CDR1 SEHNR, CDR2 FQNEAQ (reference sequence). V was shortened by 4 bases and J by 1 base, with 11 bases between the two germline ends. This CDR3 spans 14 amino acids. The record originates from a study of T-cell reconstitution after alpha-beta-depleted transplantation in children. Preparation of the TCRbeta library used unique molecular identifiers. Using its own MiXCR run on the PCR reads, TCRdb lists one record per CDR3 protein. The sample holds around 380,000 distinct CDR3 sequences, approximately 11% seen once.

The sample consisted of PBMCs from the stem cell graft donor, taken from the stem cell graft. The source of this sequence is a human donor who donated a stem cell graft to a child with acute myeloid leukemia. The chain employs TRBV7-9 and TRBJ2-7, with D uncertain. The CDR3 loop reads CASSSRPASYEQYF. CDR3 DNA sequence: TGTGCCAGCAGCTCGAGACCAGCATCCTACGAGCAGTACTTC.